The TCR beta chain under discussion was sequenced for a study of blood T cell repertoires in COVID-19. In the study's own analysis: Reference gene primer amplification in the assay estimated nucleated cell counts. Clones were read by immunoSEQ multiplex PCR, and TCRdb kept only the in-frame ones, dropping some. D and trimming come from the DNA, and the V and J calls and clone size come from that table. The repertoire holds about 210,000 clones, with approximately 82% as singletons. This CDR3 region has 15 residues. Germline trimming cut 5 bases from V and 10 bases from J; bases unmatched to any gene: 12. Germline values: CDR1 MNHEY, CDR2 SVGEGT.

Specimen: peripheral blood. The TCR sequence derives from a man aged 50 or older with active or convalescent COVID-19. This rearrangement joins TRBV6-2 or TRBV6-3 to TRBJ2-1; 9 bases are a match to TRBD2. CDR3 sequence: CASSPPMRGGREQFF. In nucleotides, the CDR3 is TGTGCCAGCAGTCCCCCGATGCGGGGGGGCCGGGAGCAGTTCTTC.